The 30 T cell receptor beta chains presented below share a single source sample, sequenced in a study of liver allograft versus peripheral blood T cells. Study context: Peripheral blood of the recipients supplied T cell receptor repertoires that were compared with those in transplanted livers.

MiXCR, applied by TCRdb to the reads, yields one record per CDR3 protein. Among about 12,000 distinct CDR3 sequences listed, 25% to 35% were seen once. The receptors were gathered from a human patient who had a liver transplant. The graft donor may have given rise to some T cells.

This clonotype is medium-sized. The chain uses TRBV5-4 and TRBJ2-6, with TRBD2 matching 7 bases. This CDR3 contains 17 residues. In germline, CDR1 is SGHNT, CDR2 YYREEE (reference sequence). The V and J ends lost 4 bases and 0 bases, in that order; junction bases with no gene match: 7. The CDR3 here is CASSAAGRNSGANVLTF. CDR3 nucleotide sequence: TGTGCCAGCAGCGCGGCCGGGAGGAACTCTGGGGCCAACGTCCTGACTTTC. Looking up the rest from reference TRBV5-4 and TRBJ2-6 gives the full variable domain: ETGVTQSPTHLIKTRGQQVTLRCSSQSGHNTVSWYQQALGQGPQFIFQYYREEENGRGNFPPRFSGLQFPNYSSELNVNALELDDSALYLCASSAAGRNSGANVLTFGAGSRLTVL.

The chain employs TRBV19 and TRBJ1-1; possible D gene TRBD1, 6 bases. From germline, CDR1 is LNHDA and CDR2 SQIVND (reference sequence). The V gene lost 5 bases and the J gene lost 5 bases, with 12 bases spanning the gap. The CDR3 runs 13 residues. CDR3 DNA sequence: TGTGCCAGTAGTCTCAACAGGGAAACTGAAGCTTTCTTT. Translation: CASSLNRETEAFF. Supplemented by reference TRBV19 and TRBJ1-1, the full variable domain reads DGGITQSPKYLFRKEGQNVTLSCEQNLNHDAMYWYRQDPGQGLRLIYYSQIVNDFQKGDIAEGYSVSREKKESFPLTVTSAQKNPTAFYLCASSLNRETEAFFGQGTRLTVV.

The gene calls are TRBV5-4 and TRBJ2-7; 7 bases agree with TRBD1. After removal of 5 bases from V and 1 base from J, the junction contained 6 bases not matched to a gene. This CDR3 contains 14 residues. The V gene's germline CDR1 is SGHNT and CDR2 YYREEE (reference sequence). The CDR3 bases are TGTGCCAGCAGAAGGGACAGCGCTTCCTACGAGCAGTACTTC. Residues: CASRRDSASYEQYF.

The chain uses TRBV12-3 or TRBV12-4 and TRBJ1-5, with 8 bases fitting TRBD1. The CDR3 covers 14 residues. The J segment lost 4 bases and the V segment lost 6 bases, leaving 5 bases of the junction unmatched. The CDR3 bases are TGTGCCAGCAGAACCGGGACAGGTAATCAGCCCCAGCATTTT. It codes for CASRTGTGNQPQHF.

A single count supports this clonotype. This rearrangement joins TRBV27 to TRBJ1-5; unclear D gene. The V and J ends lost 10 bases and 1 base respectively, with 14 bases between them. Germline values: CDR1 MNHEY, CDR2 SMNVEV (reference sequence). This CDR3 has 14 residues. CDR3 bases: TGTGCCACCTCTATCTCCTGGAGCAATCAGCCCCAGCATTTT. As protein: CATSISWSNQPQHF.

V usage is TRBV30 and J usage is TRBJ2-5; D is uncertain. CDR1 is GTSNPN, CDR2 SVGIG, per germline (reference sequence). Trimming shortened V by 4 bases and J by 1 base, and 7 bases separated the two germline ends. There are 12 residues in the CDR3. The CDR3 loop is CAWTGFQETQYF. CDR3 DNA: TGTGCCTGGACAGGTTTCCAAGAGACCCAGTACTTC.

V gene TRBV5-1 combines with J gene TRBJ1-1, with D perhaps TRBD1 (5 bases). Gene TRBJ1-6 matches the end of the DNA better, so the J call may be wrong. Per germline, CDR1 SGHRS and CDR2 YFSETQ. The CDR3 runs to 16 residues. CDR3 sequence (DNA): TGCGCCAGCAGCCCTCAGGCGACAGCAGCAAATTCACCCCTCCACTTT. This gives the protein CASSPQATAANSPLHF.

This clonotype is deemed medium-sized. CDR3 residues: CASSDPMGDGEKLFF. The CDR3 DNA sequence: TGTGCCAGCAGTGACCCTATGGGGGACGGGGAAAAACTGTTTTTT. V gene TRBV6-1 combines with J gene TRBJ1-4, with D possibly being TRBD1 (5 bases). CDR3 length equals 15 residues. Trimming removed 3 bases at V and 8 bases at J, with 16 bases between. Germline V lookup: CDR1 MNHNS, CDR2 SASEGT.

The V call is TRBV7-9, the J call TRBJ1-1, with unresolved D. The CDR3 sequence is 14 residues long. Germline V CDR1 and CDR2: SEHNR, FQNEAQ (reference sequence). V was pared by 2 bases and J by 0 bases, with 7 bases between. CDR3 bases: TGTGCCAGCAGCTTACAGGCTATGAACACTGAAGCTTTCTTT. Translation gives CASSLQAMNTEAFF. The full variable domain, in which reference TRBV7-9 and TRBJ1-1 provide the parts outside the CDR3, is DTGVSQNPRHKITKRGQNVTFRCDPISEHNRLYWYRQTLGQGPEFLTYFQNEAQLEKSRLLSDRFSAERPKGSFSTLEIQRTEQGDSAMYLCASSLQAMNTEAFFGQGTRLTVV.

In DNA form, the CDR3 reads TGTGCCAGCACCCGTAACAGGGCCGGGACCGGGGAGCTGTTTTTT. It codes for CASTRNRAGTGELFF. This rearrangement joins TRBV5-4 to TRBJ2-2, with D tentatively TRBD1 (6 bases). Germline V CDR1 and CDR2: SGHNT, YYREEE (reference sequence). V was cut by 6 bases and J by 5 bases, with 17 bases left in between. There are 15 residues in the CDR3.

This clonotype was observed a few times. CDR3 protein: CASSSLLDREGYEQYF. In DNA, the CDR3 is TGTGCCAGCAGCTCCCTACTCGACAGGGAGGGCTACGAGCAGTACTTC. V and J are TRBV7-3 and TRBJ2-7; perhaps D is TRBD1 or TRBD2 (7 bases each). Between the trimmed V and J ends, which lost 4 bases and 3 bases, there was a span of 19 bases. Germline CDR1 and CDR2: SGHTA and FQGTGA. The CDR3 sequence is 16 residues long.

The V call is TRBV20-1, the J call TRBJ1-6; 12 bases align to TRBD1. Germline loops: CDR1 DFQATT, CDR2 SNEGSKA (reference sequence). V gave up 6 bases and J gave up 0 bases; unmatched junction bases: 6. This CDR3 comprises 17 residues. CDR3 amino acids: CSAPGTGGASYNSPLHF. As DNA, the CDR3 is TGCAGTGCGCCCGGGACAGGGGGCGCCTCCTATAATTCACCCCTCCACTTT.

This clonotype has ten or more counts. The chain links TRBV6-5 to TRBJ2-7; D tentatively fits TRBD1 or TRBD2 (6 bases each). Trimming took 6 bases from V and 6 from J, leaving 12 bases between them. The CDR3 has 12 amino acids. From germline, CDR1 is MNHEY and CDR2 SVGAGI. The CDR3 sequence is CASSPQGLEQYF. Written as DNA, the CDR3 is TGTGCCAGCAGCCCACAGGGACTCGAGCAGTACTTC.

The gene calls are TRBV30 and TRBJ2-2, with TRBD1 matching 9 bases. J was trimmed by 4 bases and V by 4 bases; bases with no gene match: 7. Germline V lookup: CDR1 GTSNPN, CDR2 SVGIG (reference sequence). The CDR3 sequence is 15 residues long. The CDR3 spells CAWNRQGEATGELFF. The CDR3 DNA reads as TGTGCCTGGAACCGACAGGGGGAGGCCACCGGGGAGCTGTTTTTT. The variable domain in full, completed from reference TRBV30 and TRBJ2-2, reads SQTIHQWPATLVQPVGSPLSLECTVEGTSNPNLYWYRQAAGRGLQLLFYSVGIGQISSEVPQNLSASRPQDRQFILSSKKLLLSDSGFYLCAWNRQGEATGELFFGEGSRLTVL.

Within the sample, this clonotype is medium-sized (0.01 to 0.1%). The CDR3 spells CASSPAQGSGYTF. The CDR3, as DNA: TGTGCCAGCTCACCAGCCCAGGGAAGTGGCTACACCTTC. The J gene is TRBJ1-2, the V gene TRBV18; possible D gene TRBD1, 5 bases. CDR3 size: 13 residues. V dropped 2 bases and J dropped 7 bases, with 11 bases sitting between them. Germline CDR1 reads KGHSH; CDR2 reads LQKENI. The full variable domain, rest sourced from reference TRBV18 and TRBJ1-2, is NAGVMQNPRHLVRRRGQEARLRCSPMKGHSHVYWYRQLPEEGLKFMVYLQKENIIDESGMPKERFSAEFPKEGPSILRIQQVVRGDSAAYFCASSPAQGSGYTFGSGTRLTVV.

The chain recombines TRBV7-9 with TRBJ1-1; D is unresolved. The CDR3 has 11 amino acids. The germline V gene encodes CDR1 SEHNR and CDR2 FQNEAQ (reference sequence). V dropped 2 bases and J dropped 8 bases, with 6 bases sitting between them. Here the CDR3 DNA reads TGTGCCAGCAGCTTAAGTGCCGAAGCTTTCTTT. Translated, it gives CASSLSAEAFF.

V is TRBV20-1 and J is TRBJ2-5; possibly TRBD2 for D (6 bases). The CDR3 has 15 amino acids. Trimming pared 3 bases from V and 5 bases from J, leaving 19 bases between. Germline V CDR1 and CDR2: DFQATT, SNEGSKA (reference sequence). CDR3 DNA: TGCAGTGCTAGTGAAACGGGAGTTGTCGTGGAGACCCAGTACTTC. Its protein product is CSASETGVVVETQYF.

The chain recombines TRBV12-3 or TRBV12-4 with TRBJ1-1; D unresolved. The CDR3 spans 13 residues. Deletions cut 0 bases from V and 10 bases from J, with 12 bases between. This chain's CDR3 is CASSLARNTGAFF. In nucleotides, the CDR3 is TGTGCCAGCAGTTTAGCGCGGAACACCGGAGCTTTCTTT.

As to this clonotype: The junction departs from germline at one end; a sequencing error may be responsible. The chain couples TRBV11-2 to TRBJ1-6; D is undetermined. The CDR3 sequence is 15 residues long. Germline V gene sequence: CDR1 SGHAT, CDR2 FQNNGV. The CDR3 reads CASSLRATGNSPLPF. The CDR3 bases are TGTGCCAGCAGCTTACGAGCTACGGGGAATTCACCCCTCCCCTTT.

This clonotype is medium-sized in the sample. The chain carries TRBV27 and TRBJ2-3, with D possibly TRBD1 on 6 matching bases. V lost 8 bases and J lost 2, with 11 bases in between. In germline, CDR1 is MNHEY, CDR2 SMNVEV (reference sequence). This CDR3 is 13 amino acids long. CDR3 nucleotides: TGTGCCAGCCAGGGGACGGCCACAGATACGCAGTATTTT. Amino acid sequence: CASQGTATDTQYF.

The sample holds a few counts of this clonotype. This chain links TRBV20-1 with TRBJ1-2; no reliable D call. The CDR3 covers 12 residues. Germline loops: CDR1 DFQATT, CDR2 SNEGSKA (reference sequence). The ends were cut back, 3 bases at V and 2 bases at J, with 7 bases in the middle. CDR3 residues: CSASSDNYGYTF. CDR3 bases: TGCAGTGCTAGCTCTGACAACTATGGCTACACCTTC.

Notes on this clonotype: A much bigger clone sits one base away, suggesting this may be a read error. The chain recombines TRBV6-2 or TRBV6-3 with TRBJ1-2, with D possibly matching TRBD1 (5 bases). This CDR3 spans 14 amino acids. Per the germline V gene, CDR1 is MNHEY and CDR2 is SVGEGT. The CDR3 spells CTSTLRQSNYGYTF. CDR3 nucleotides: TGTACCAGCACCTTAAGACAGTCCAACTATGGCTACACCTTC.

This clonotype is classed as medium-sized. The J gene is TRBJ1-1, the V gene TRBV28; no clear D gene. V was cut by 1 base and J by 3 bases, with 3 bases left in between. The CDR3 is 12 amino acids. CDR1 is MDHEN, CDR2 SYDVKM, per germline. The CDR3 loop is CASSLSDTEAFF. Here the CDR3 DNA reads TGTGCCAGCAGTTTATCAGACACTGAAGCTTTCTTT.

This clonotype was counted between two and nine times. The genes are TRBV6-5 and TRBJ2-7; 8 bases map to TRBD2. V shed 6 bases, J shed 0 bases, and the junction held 7 bases outside the gene matches. Per germline, CDR1 MNHEY and CDR2 SVGAGI. This CDR3 has 15 residues. The CDR3 region is CASRVAGQSSYEQYF. The DNA for the CDR3 is TGTGCCAGCAGGGTAGCGGGGCAAAGCTCCTACGAGCAGTACTTC.

The chain couples TRBV27 to TRBJ1-1, with 8 bases lining up with TRBD1. Germline V gene lookup returns CDR1 MNHEY and CDR2 SMNVEV (reference sequence). V trimming: 5 bases; J trimming: 6 bases; junction bases outside the gene matches: 14. The CDR3 runs 16 residues. CDR3 coding DNA: TGTGCCAGCAGTGTCCCAGGGGGCGCGGGTAGGCCTGAAGCTTTCTTT. As protein: CASSVPGGAGRPEAFF.

By frequency in the sample, this clonotype is medium-sized. CDR3 nucleotides: TGTGCCAGCAGTGAAGCGCGGAGACACACTGAAGCTTTCTTT. Translating gives CASSEARRHTEAFF. The chain is built from TRBV6-1 and TRBJ1-1, with unresolved D. The CDR3 covers 14 residues. Germline V gene sequence: CDR1 MNHNS, CDR2 SASEGT. V lost 0 bases and J lost 3, with 8 bases in between.

This clonotype was seen repeatedly, ten times or more. V usage is TRBV5-6 and J usage is TRBJ1-2; possibly TRBD1 for D (6 bases). This CDR3 is built from 15 residues. The germline V gene encodes CDR1 SGHDT and CDR2 YYEEEE. V lost 1 base and J 3 bases, leaving 13 bases between the germline ends. The CDR3, as DNA: TGTGCCAGCAGCTTGAAGGCAGGGGCATACTATGGCTACACCTTC. Amino acids: CASSLKAGAYYGYTF.

V and J are TRBV28 and TRBJ2-2; 12 nucleotides align to TRBD2. Losses at the gene ends were 6 bases for V and 7 bases for J; bases not matched to a gene: 6. Germline V lookup: CDR1 MDHEN, CDR2 SYDVKM. CDR3 length: 15 residues. This CDR3 is CASSRLAGANGELFF. DNA for the CDR3: TGTGCCAGCAGCCGACTAGCGGGAGCGAACGGGGAGCTGTTTTTT.

This clonotype was seen a handful of times. This chain links TRBV9 with TRBJ2-2; D might be TRBD2 (7 bases). From germline, CDR1 is SGDLS and CDR2 YYNGEE. With 3 bases removed from V and 4 bases from J, the gap between germline ends came to 22 bases. The CDR3 spans 18 residues. The CDR3 DNA sequence: TGTGCCAGCAGCGGAGGGGGGGGCGGAAGGGCTGCCACCGGGGAGCTGTTTTTT. It translates to CASSGGGGGRAATGELFF.

This clonotype rates as medium-sized. The CDR3: CASSNSPGGGSPLHF. As DNA, the CDR3 is TGTGCCAGCTCAAACTCCCCCGGGGGCGGATCACCCCTCCACTTT. The genes are TRBV18 and TRBJ1-6, with D maybe TRBD1 (6 bases). With 5 bases removed from V and 10 bases from J, the gap between germline ends came to 18 bases. This CDR3 has 15 amino acids. Germline assignment: CDR1 KGHSH and CDR2 LQKENI.